These 17 T cell receptor beta chains came from one sample sequenced in a study of blood T cell repertoires in COVID-19. Clones were sequenced by immunoSEQ multiplex PCR, and TCRdb holds only the in-frame ones, with some missing. The sample has around 250,000 clones, roughly 80% seen once. The material sequenced was peripheral blood. These receptors were obtained from a man aged 55 to 70 who had recovered from COVID-19.

J is TRBJ1-2 and V is TRBV29-1; maybe TRBD1 (6 bases). The ends were cut back, 7 bases at V and 0 bases at J, with 9 bases in the middle. Germline CDR1 reads SQVTM; CDR2 reads ANQGSEA. CDR3 size: 12 residues. CDR3 DNA: TGCAGCGGCAGGACAGCTAACTATGGCTACACCTTC. Its protein product is CSGRTANYGYTF.

The J gene is TRBJ1-5, the V gene TRBV9, with TRBD1 identical over 8 bases. The germline V gene encodes CDR1 SGDLS and CDR2 YYNGEE. The CDR3 is 15 amino acids. Unmatched junction bases numbered 5, after V lost 3 bases and J lost 3 bases. CDR3 residues: CASSAGTGYNQPQHF. CDR3 sequence (DNA): TGTGCCAGCAGCGCGGGGACAGGATACAATCAGCCCCAGCATTTT.

The table lists this clone with a few counts. The rearrangement links TRBV24-1 to TRBJ2-1; possibly TRBD2 for D (6 bases). With 6 bases removed from V and 0 bases from J, the gap between germline ends came to 11 bases. Germline V gene data show CDR1 as KGHDR and CDR2 as SFDVKD. The CDR3 runs 15 residues. CDR3: CATSRTSSSYNEQFF. Written as DNA, the CDR3 is TGTGCCACCAGTCGTACTAGCAGCTCCTACAATGAGCAGTTCTTC.

This rearrangement joins TRBV25-1 to TRBJ2-1; 7 nucleotides match TRBD2. CDR1 is MGHDK and CDR2 is SYGVNS in the germline V gene. The length of the CDR3 is 15 residues. V lost 3 bases and J lost 4; bases outside the gene matches: 6. The CDR3 protein is CASSDGSGPYNEQFF. The DNA for the CDR3 is TGTGCCAGCAGTGATGGTAGCGGGCCTTACAATGAGCAGTTCTTC.

This clone appeared a single time. The rearrangement links TRBV7-6 to TRBJ2-7, with 14 bases identical to TRBD2. The CDR3 totals 16 residues. CDR1 and CDR2 from the germline V gene are SGHVS and FNYEAQ. Trimming cost V 1 base and J 5 bases; bases outside gene matches: 4. The CDR3 region has the DNA TGTGCCAGCAGCTTAGGGGGACTAGCGGGAGCTGACGAGCAGTACTTC. As protein: CASSLGGLAGADEQYF.

The chain couples TRBV19 to TRBJ1-5; 8 nucleotides agree with TRBD1. Germline lookup yields CDR1 LNHDA and CDR2 SQIVND (reference sequence). This CDR3 spans 15 amino acids. V lost 8 bases, J lost 2 bases, and 8 bases stayed unmatched. The CDR3 region is CASGGDRSGNQPQHF. CDR3 coding DNA: TGTGCCAGTGGTGGGGACAGGTCAGGCAATCAGCCCCAGCATTTT. The full variable domain, its missing parts supplied by reference TRBV19 and TRBJ1-5, is DGGITQSPKYLFRKEGQNVTLSCEQNLNHDAMYWYRQDPGQGLRLIYYSQIVNDFQKGDIAEGYSVSREKKESFPLTVTSAQKNPTAFYLCASGGDRSGNQPQHFGDGTRLSIL.

This sequence joins TRBV11-2 and TRBJ2-3; TRBD2 matches 11 bases. The CDR3 is made up of 17 amino acids. V was clipped by 2 bases and J by 0 bases; unmatched bases: 4. Germline V CDR1 and CDR2: SGHAT, FQNNGV. CDR3 coding DNA: TGTGCCAGCAGCTTACTTAGCGGGGGGGTTAGCACAGATACGCAGTATTTT. The encoded protein is CASSLLSGGVSTDTQYF.

The chain is built from TRBV19 and TRBJ2-7; the match to TRBD1 covers 11 bases. The CDR3 length is 15 residues. V lost 4 bases and J lost 4; bases outside the gene matches: 6. Germline lookup yields CDR1 LNHDA and CDR2 SQIVND (reference sequence). The chain's CDR3 is CASSTPGTGGYEQYF. In DNA form, the CDR3 reads TGTGCCAGTAGTACCCCGGGGACAGGGGGGTACGAGCAGTACTTC. Drawing the rest from reference TRBV19 and TRBJ2-7, the complete variable domain is DGGITQSPKYLFRKEGQNVTLSCEQNLNHDAMYWYRQDPGQGLRLIYYSQIVNDFQKGDIAEGYSVSREKKESFPLTVTSAQKNPTAFYLCASSTPGTGGYEQYFGPGTRLTVT.

This rearrangement joins TRBV3-1 (or the pseudogene TRBV3-2) to TRBJ2-2; 8 positions agree with TRBD2. The CDR3 loop spans 16 amino acids. The germline CDR1 and CDR2 sequences are LGHDT and YNNKEL (reference sequence). V shed 6 bases and J 0 bases; nucleotides not matched to a gene: 6. The CDR3 nucleotides read TGTGCCAGCAGACTGGCGGGAGGCGCGAACACCGGGGAGCTGTTTTTT. Residues: CASRLAGGANTGELFF.

This clone was picked up one time. This chain links TRBV19 with TRBJ1-1, with D perhaps TRBD1 (5 bases). The CDR3 runs 13 residues. The germline V gene has CDR1 LNHDA and CDR2 SQIVND (reference sequence). Trimming stripped 7 bases from V and 0 bases from J, with 9 bases between. The CDR3, as DNA: TGTGCCAGTAATTGGGGGGTGAACACTGAAGCTTTCTTT. Its translation: CASNWGVNTEAFF.

This CDR3 reads CASSGAGTGNTEAFF. Written as DNA, the CDR3 is TGTGCCAGCAGTGGGGCCGGGACAGGTAACACTGAAGCTTTCTTT. This sequence joins TRBV28 and TRBJ1-1, with 8 bases fitting TRBD1. The CDR3 loop spans 15 amino acids. Per the germline V gene, CDR1 is MDHEN and CDR2 is SYDVKM. V lost 5 bases, J lost 2 bases, and 7 bases stayed unmatched.

To note about this clone: This sample includes further DNA sequences coding for the same CDR3. V is TRBV29-1 and J is TRBJ1-1, with no clear D. Germline V gene lookup returns CDR1 SQVTM and CDR2 ANQGSEA. V lost 3 bases and J 4 bases, leaving 6 bases between the germline ends. The CDR3 is 11 amino acids. This CDR3 is CSVDGGTEAFF. The CDR3 bases are TGCAGCGTTGACGGAGGCACTGAAGCTTTCTTT.

This clone was observed a few times. CDR3 nucleotides: TGTGCCAGCTCACGAACAGGGGGATCCTACAATGAGCAGTTCTTC. Encoded protein: CASSRTGGSYNEQFF. The V gene is TRBV18, the J gene TRBJ2-1; TRBD1 matches 8 bases. CDR1 is KGHSH, CDR2 LQKENI, per germline. Trimming at V came to 4 bases and at J to 1 base, leaving 3 bases not matched to a gene. The CDR3 covers 15 residues.

The chain couples TRBV19 to TRBJ2-6; 8 bases line up with TRBD1. There are 19 residues in the CDR3. The V segment lost 5 bases and the J segment 0 bases; nucleotides outside the gene matches: 12. The germline gives CDR1 LNHDA, CDR2 SQIVND (reference sequence). CDR3 nucleotide sequence: TGTGCCAGTAGTGTACTCAGGGGGCATCGCACCTCTGGGGCCAACGTCCTGACTTTC. This codes for CASSVLRGHRTSGANVLTF.

The chain recombines TRBV28 with TRBJ1-5; D might be TRBD1 (6 bases). CDR3 length: 14 amino acids. Germline V CDR1 and CDR2: MDHEN, SYDVKM. Deletions cut 6 bases from V and 5 bases from J, with 14 bases between. The CDR3 DNA reads TGTGCCAGCAGAGATACAGGGAACCATCAGCCCCAGCATTTT. This encodes CASRDTGNHQPQHF. The variable domain in full, with the rest retrieved from reference TRBV28 and TRBJ1-5, is DVKVTQSSRYLVKRTGEKVFLECVQDMDHENMFWYRQDPGLGLRLIYFSYDVKMKEKGDIPEGYSVSREKKERFSLILESASTNQTSMYLCASRDTGNHQPQHFGDGTRLSIL.

V is TRBV7-9 and J is TRBJ2-3; TRBD1 is a possible D gene (6 bases). The V end was cut by 5 bases, the J end by 2 bases, with 20 bases between. The CDR3 totals 17 residues. The germline gives CDR1 SEHNR, CDR2 FQNEAQ (reference sequence). The CDR3 spells CASSDKYRVLVTDTQYF. CDR3 bases: TGTGCCAGCAGCGACAAATACAGGGTACTGGTCACAGATACGCAGTATTTT.

The chain couples TRBV5-4 to TRBJ2-3; D may be TRBD2 (6 bases). This CDR3 is built from 14 residues. The germline V gene has CDR1 SGHNT and CDR2 YYREEE (reference sequence). V lost 0 bases, J lost 10 bases, and 15 bases lay in between. CDR3 region: CASSLVGEWGAQYF. For the CDR3, the DNA is TGTGCCAGCAGCTTGGTGGGCGAATGGGGGGCGCAGTATTTT.